This T cell receptor (beta chain) derives from a study of graft-versus-host responses after intestinal transplantation. Study information: The recipients all started with anti-thymocyte globulin induction and then took tacrolimus and steroids for around three years. Overall study findings and caveats: Recipient bone marrow held GvH clones, some seen earlier in ileum or blood.

Of note for this clone: No antigen is known for it.

V lost 5 bases and J 14 bases, leaving 16 bases between the germline ends. CDR1 is SGHVS, CDR2 FNYEAQ, per germline. CDR3 length equals 12 residues. Profiling relied on immunoSEQ multiplex PCR, and the TCRdb table lists in-frame clones only, not all of them. The repertoire holds 43,000 or so clones, with approximately 94% as singletons. The chain is built from TRBV7-6 and TRBJ2-1; D is perhaps TRBD1 or TRBD2 (5 bases each). The material sequenced was PBMCs, taken more than 310 days after intestinal transplant. The sequence derives from a human patient who received an intestinal transplant, so some T cells may come from the graft donor. The CDR3 DNA reads TGTGCCAGCAGCCGACAGACGGGATCTAAGTTCTTC. Its translation: CASSRQTGSKFF.